Listed here are 27 T cell receptor beta chains from one sample, sequenced in a study of blood T cell repertoires in COVID-19. TCRdb keeps only in-frame clones here, not all; method: immunoSEQ multiplex PCR. This table holds over 100,000 clones, approximately 83% found once. The sequenced sample was peripheral blood. The receptor set was obtained from a man older than 75 with acute or convalescent COVID-19.

The chain's CDR3 is CASSPSDRGMNTEAFF. The CDR3 region has the DNA TGTGCCAGCTCACCGTCCGACAGGGGGATGAACACTGAAGCTTTCTTT. V is TRBV18 and J is TRBJ1-1, with 9 bases that match TRBD1. The V gene's germline CDR1 is KGHSH and CDR2 LQKENI. This CDR3 has 16 amino acids. The junction had 5 bases not matched to a gene; V was cut back by 3 bases and J by 0 bases.

The rearrangement joins TRBV28 to TRBJ2-3, with 11 bases identical to TRBD2. The CDR3 is 15 amino acids. Germline V gene sequence: CDR1 MDHEN, CDR2 SYDVKM. The ends lost 5 bases at V and 2 bases at J; junction bases unmatched: 3. The CDR3 DNA sequence: TGTGCCAGCAGTGGTAGCGGGAGGGCCACAGATACGCAGTATTTT. Protein product: CASSGSGRATDTQYF.

This chain uses TRBV2 with TRBJ1-5; the D gene is possibly TRBD1 (6 bases). V lost 9 bases to trimming and J lost 0 bases, with 9 bases between them. Germline CDR1 reads SNHLY; CDR2 reads FYNNEI. The CDR3 extends over 13 amino acids. The CDR3 sequence is CASHRDSNQPQHF. The DNA of the CDR3 is TGTGCCAGTCACAGGGATAGCAATCAGCCCCAGCATTTT.

V is TRBV27 and J is TRBJ2-7, with TRBD2 identical over 10 bases. J was trimmed by 5 bases and V by 1 base; bases with no gene match: 5. The CDR3 extends over 15 amino acids. Germline lookup yields CDR1 MNHEY and CDR2 SMNVEV (reference sequence). The CDR3 reads CASSLFASGSNEQYF. The CDR3 DNA reads TGTGCCAGCAGTTTATTCGCTAGCGGGAGTAACGAGCAGTACTTC.

V and J are TRBV2 and TRBJ1-6; 9 nucleotides align to TRBD1. V was clipped by 11 bases and J by 6 bases; unmatched bases: 5. Germline V gene sequence: CDR1 SNHLY, CDR2 FYNNEI. The CDR3 is 13 amino acids. The DNA of the CDR3 is TGTGCCGGAGGGACAGGGTTTAATTCACCCCTCCACTTT. Its translation: CAGGTGFNSPLHF.

This clone was seen a single time. V usage is TRBV19 and J usage is TRBJ2-7; 7 bases agree with TRBD2. The junction had 7 bases not matched to a gene; V was cut back by 3 bases and J by 5 bases. Germline lookup yields CDR1 LNHDA and CDR2 SQIVND (reference sequence). This CDR3 has 14 residues. The CDR3 coding sequence is TGTGCCAGTAGTATCACGGGGAGGGACGACGAGCAGTACTTC. It translates to CASSITGRDDEQYF. Full variable domain (outside the CDR3, taken from reference TRBV19 and TRBJ2-7): DGGITQSPKYLFRKEGQNVTLSCEQNLNHDAMYWYRQDPGQGLRLIYYSQIVNDFQKGDIAEGYSVSREKKESFPLTVTSAQKNPTAFYLCASSITGRDDEQYFGPGTRLTVT.

This clone was observed once. The V gene is TRBV5-1, the J gene TRBJ1-2; perhaps TRBD1 as D (6 bases). This CDR3 region has 16 residues. Trimming removed 0 bases at V and 6 bases at J, with 18 bases between. Germline values: CDR1 SGHRS, CDR2 YFSETQ. The CDR3: CASSLALGGGGDGYTF. The CDR3 region has the DNA TGCGCCAGCAGCTTGGCCCTAGGAGGGGGAGGGGATGGCTACACCTTC.

The J gene is TRBJ1-4, the V gene TRBV5-1; 7 nucleotides line up with TRBD1. Losses at the gene ends were 4 bases for V and 3 bases for J; bases not matched to a gene: 6. This CDR3 contains 15 residues. The V gene's germline CDR1 is SGHRS and CDR2 YFSETQ. The CDR3 DNA sequence: TGCGCCAGCAGCCCCGACAGGGCCTCTAATGAAAAACTGTTTTTT. Translation gives CASSPDRASNEKLFF.

The chain carries TRBV6-5 and TRBJ2-7, with TRBD1 as a possible D gene (6 bases). The CDR3 is 15 residues long. Looked up from germline, CDR1 is MNHEY and CDR2 is SVGAGI. Trimming took off 0 bases at V and 4 bases at J, with 13 bases between the two ends. As DNA, the CDR3 is TGTGCCAGCAGTTACTCCGGGGTTACAGGGTACGAGCAGTACTTC. It encodes CASSYSGVTGYEQYF.

The chain carries TRBV3-1 (or the pseudogene TRBV3-2) and TRBJ2-5; D is unresolved. The CDR3 has 13 amino acids. The V end was cut by 1 base, the J end by 1 base, with 4 bases between. CDR1 and CDR2 (germline): LGHDT, YNNKEL (reference sequence). In DNA form, the CDR3 reads TGTGCCAGCAGCCAAGGTATCCAAGAGACCCAGTACTTC. Amino acid sequence: CASSQGIQETQYF.

The gene calls are TRBV5-1 and TRBJ2-5; D not resolved. Germline V gives CDR1 SGHRS, CDR2 YFSETQ. V lost 3 bases and J lost 1, with 13 bases in between. This CDR3 contains 15 residues. The CDR3 sequence: CASSSGNSLQETQYF. For the CDR3, the DNA is TGCGCCAGCAGCTCAGGCAACTCCCTCCAAGAGACCCAGTACTTC.

V and J are TRBV29-1 and TRBJ2-7; 11 nucleotides align to TRBD1. Germline trimming cut 7 bases from V and 0 bases from J; bases unmatched to any gene: 8. The length of the CDR3 is 15 residues. The germline CDR1 and CDR2 sequences are SQVTM and ANQGSEA. The CDR3 bases are TGCAGCGCCGCGGGGACAGGGGGTAACTCCTACGAGCAGTACTTC. This codes for CSAAGTGGNSYEQYF.

J is TRBJ1-2 and V is TRBV29-1, with 8 bases identical to TRBD1. The CDR3 extends over 14 amino acids. Unmatched junction bases numbered 10, after V lost 6 bases and J lost 4 bases. The V gene's germline CDR1 is SQVTM and CDR2 ANQGSEA. This CDR3 reads CSVAIGTGGYGYTF. The DNA for the CDR3 is TGCAGCGTAGCGATCGGGACAGGCGGCTATGGCTACACCTTC.

The chain couples TRBV4-1 to TRBJ1-1, with unresolved D. Germline V gene lookup returns CDR1 MGHRA and CDR2 YSYEKL. The V and J ends lost 0 bases and 10 bases respectively, with 9 bases between them. The CDR3 contains 12 residues. CDR3 nucleotides: TGCGCCAGCAGCCAAGATTCTACTCGAGCTTTCTTT. Translation gives CASSQDSTRAFF.

The chain employs TRBV24-1 and TRBJ2-3; 9 bases match TRBD2. This CDR3 contains 15 residues. Germline V CDR1 and CDR2: KGHDR, SFDVKD. V shed 7 bases and J 3 bases; nucleotides not matched to a gene: 7. The CDR3 region has the DNA TGTGCCACCAGCCCCGGCGGGGGGGGGACAGATACGCAGTATTTT. Its protein is CATSPGGGGTDTQYF.

The chain is built from TRBV3-1 (or the pseudogene TRBV3-2) and TRBJ1-3; maybe TRBD1 (5 bases). Germline lookup yields CDR1 LGHDT and CDR2 YNNKEL (reference sequence). V shed 1 base and J shed 4 bases, with 5 bases lying between them. The CDR3 length is 13 residues. The CDR3 DNA is TGTGCCAGCAGCCAAGGACAGGGAAACACCATATATTTT. It translates to CASSQGQGNTIYF.

This rearrangement joins TRBV6-5 to TRBJ1-4, with D possibly matching TRBD1 (5 bases). The CDR3 spans 15 residues. Germline V gene sequence: CDR1 MNHEY, CDR2 SVGAGI. Trimming removed 2 bases from V and 6 bases from J, with 13 bases in between. Written as DNA, the CDR3 is TGTGCCAGCAGTTACACTTCGGGGGAGGATGAAAAACTGTTTTTT. It codes for CASSYTSGEDEKLFF.

The chain uses TRBV18 and TRBJ2-7; possible D gene TRBD1, 6 bases. Germline lookup yields CDR1 KGHSH and CDR2 LQKENI. This CDR3 is 13 amino acids long. V dropped 1 base and J dropped 6 bases, with 10 bases sitting between them. The CDR3 loop reads CASSPRTAREQYF. The DNA for the CDR3 is TGTGCCAGCTCACCACGGACAGCTCGCGAGCAGTACTTC.

V is TRBV5-4 and J is TRBJ2-5, with 7 bases aligning to TRBD2. This CDR3 is built from 14 residues. Germline CDR1 and CDR2: SGHNT and YYREEE (reference sequence). V dropped 4 bases and J dropped 4; count of bases not matched to a gene: 7. DNA of the CDR3: TGTGCCAGCAGCGGGAGGAGCGGGGTAGAGACCCAGTACTTC. This sequence encodes CASSGRSGVETQYF.

This sequence joins TRBV4-1 and TRBJ2-3, with a weak D call TRBD2 (5 bases). CDR3 length: 16 amino acids. Germline V gives CDR1 MGHRA, CDR2 YSYEKL. V dropped 1 base and J dropped 5 bases, with 16 bases sitting between them. This CDR3 reads CASSQVGSGIIDTQYF. CDR3 coding DNA: TGCGCCAGCAGCCAAGTGGGCAGCGGAATTATAGATACGCAGTATTTT.

CDR3 sequence: CASSLQGGAFF. In DNA form, the CDR3 reads TGTGCCAGCAGTTTACAGGGAGGTGCTTTCTTT. This chain links TRBV12-3 or TRBV12-4 with TRBJ1-1; D may be TRBD1 (5 bases). CDR3 length: 11 amino acids. V was pared by 2 bases and J by 11 bases, with 9 bases between.

This chain links TRBV5-1 with TRBJ2-7, with TRBD2 matching 7 bases. Germline values: CDR1 SGHRS, CDR2 YFSETQ. V lost 0 bases, J lost 2 bases, and 11 bases stayed unmatched. This CDR3 region has 17 residues. CDR3 loop: CASSLVLLAAQPYEQYF. As DNA, the CDR3 is TGCGCCAGCAGCTTGGTCCTTCTAGCGGCCCAGCCCTACGAGCAGTACTTC.

The CDR3 DNA reads TGTGCCACCAGTGGGTCACTAGGGATCAATGAGCAGTTCTTC. It specifies CATSGSLGINEQFF. The J gene is TRBJ2-1, the V gene TRBV24-1; possibly TRBD2 for D (5 bases). CDR3 size: 14 residues. Germline V lookup: CDR1 KGHDR, CDR2 SFDVKD. Trimming removed 5 bases from V and 6 bases from J, with 13 bases in between.

The chain uses TRBV15 and TRBJ2-1, with 11 nucleotides matching TRBD2. Germline lookup yields CDR1 LNHNV and CDR2 YYDKDF (reference sequence). V gave up 3 bases and J gave up 5 bases; unmatched junction bases: 3. The CDR3 has 15 residues. The CDR3 nucleotides are TGTGCCACCAGCAGGGGGACTAGCGGCCACAATGAGCAGTTCTTC. It translates to CATSRGTSGHNEQFF.

This chain links TRBV5-4 with TRBJ2-3; TRBD2 matches 10 bases. Germline-derived CDR1 and CDR2 are SGHNT and YYREEE (reference sequence). V shed 3 bases and J 4 bases; nucleotides not matched to a gene: 5. The CDR3 is 15 amino acids. The CDR3 coding sequence is TGTGCCAGCAGCTCCACTAGCGGGGTGGCAGATACGCAGTATTTT. It yields the protein CASSSTSGVADTQYF. Filled out from reference TRBV5-4 and TRBJ2-3, the complete variable domain reads ETGVTQSPTHLIKTRGQQVTLRCSSQSGHNTVSWYQQALGQGPQFIFQYYREEENGRGNFPPRFSGLQFPNYSSELNVNALELDDSALYLCASSSTSGVADTQYFGPGTRLTVL.

This clone was detected a few times. This chain joins TRBV3-1 (or the pseudogene TRBV3-2) and TRBJ2-1; TRBD2 aligns across 8 bases. Trimming cost V 0 bases and J 0 bases; bases outside gene matches: 19. Looked up from germline, CDR1 is LGHDT and CDR2 is YNNKEL (reference sequence). The CDR3 contains 22 residues. The CDR3 coding sequence is TGTGCCAGCAGCCAAGAACTAGCGACGGCGGGGGGAATATTTAGCTCCTACAATGAGCAGTTCTTC. It codes for CASSQELATAGGIFSSYNEQFF.

V is TRBV2 and J is TRBJ1-2, with 9 bases lining up with TRBD1. This CDR3 has 13 amino acids. Losses at the gene ends were 7 bases for V and 8 bases for J; bases not matched to a gene: 8. Per germline, CDR1 SNHLY and CDR2 FYNNEI. The CDR3 sequence: CASNSGQGKGYTF. The CDR3 coding sequence is TGTGCCAGCAATTCCGGACAGGGGAAAGGCTACACCTTC.